The 26 T cell receptor beta chains listed next were all sequenced from one sample in a study of T cell repertoires in cytomegalovirus infection. TCRdb itself ran the reads through MiXCR, one entry per CDR3 protein. The profile shows about 830,000 distinct CDR3 sequences, approximately 30% of them singletons. These receptors are not linked to any known antigen. Sequences were derived from cultured CD8+ T cells from PBMCs, sampled from culture after CMV antigen stimulation. All receptors come from a human donor in good health (CMV status not recorded). Some clones in this sample may be carry-over from other donors' samples.

This clonotype appeared many times. The rearrangement joins TRBV10-3 to TRBJ2-3, with TRBD2 identical over 11 bases. The CDR3 spans 16 residues. Losses at the gene ends were 3 bases for V and 3 bases for J; bases not matched to a gene: 5. CDR1 is ENHRY and CDR2 is SYGVKD in the germline V gene. As DNA, the CDR3 is TGTGCCATCAGTGACCCTAGCGGGGGGACGACAGATACGCAGTATTTT. It translates to CAISDPSGGTTDTQYF.

The V and J genes are TRBV12-3 or TRBV12-4 and TRBJ1-4; D remains unclear. CDR3 length: 16 amino acids. V was cut by 6 bases and J by 0 bases, with 14 bases left in between. The CDR3 sequence is CASRHTGSSTNEKLFF. In DNA form, the CDR3 reads TGTGCCAGCAGGCATACTGGCAGTTCAACTAATGAAAAACTGTTTTTT.

This clonotype was recorded a few times. The chain joins TRBV7-6 to TRBJ1-2, with D perhaps matching TRBD1 (6 bases). Germline CDR1 reads SGHVS; CDR2 reads FNYEAQ. Trimming took off 5 bases at V and 3 bases at J, with 13 bases between the two ends. The CDR3 has 14 residues. CDR3 coding DNA: TGTGCCAGCAGCCTTGCTCGACAGGACTATGGCTACACCTTC. Amino acid sequence: CASSLARQDYGYTF.

Worth noting for this clonotype: One end of the junction does not line up with germline, which may come from a read error. The CDR3 nucleotides read TGTGTCAGCCTGGCCAAGTCCTACAATGAGCAGTTCTTC. As protein: CVSLAKSYNEQFF. J is TRBJ2-1 and V is TRBV7-7; D call uncertain. The CDR3 covers 13 residues. The germline CDR1 and CDR2 sequences are SSHAT and FNYEAQ (reference sequence). Supplemented by reference TRBV7-7 and TRBJ2-1, the full variable domain reads GAGVSQSPRYKVTKRGQDVTLRCDPISSHATLYWYQQALGQGPEFLTYFNYEAQPDKSGLPSDRFSAERPEGSISTLTIQRTEQRDSAMYRCVSLAKSYNEQFFGPGTRLTVL.

The J gene is TRBJ2-5, the V gene TRBV27; D not certain. Germline V CDR1 and CDR2: MNHEY, SMNVEV (reference sequence). V was shortened by 2 bases and J by 4 bases, with 11 bases between the two germline ends. The CDR3 length is 14 residues. This CDR3 reads CASSLGVPGETQYF. The CDR3 DNA reads TGTGCCAGCAGTTTAGGGGTACCGGGAGAGACCCAGTACTTC.

A few counts support this clonotype. V gene TRBV7-8 combines with J gene TRBJ2-3, with D perhaps TRBD1 or TRBD2 (6 bases each). CDR3 length: 16 amino acids. Looked up from germline, CDR1 is SGHVS and CDR2 is FQNEAQ. Trimming pared 5 bases from V and 1 base from J, leaving 16 bases between. CDR3 residues: CASSPLRGARTDTQYF. CDR3 coding DNA: TGTGCCAGCAGCCCCCTGAGGGGGGCTCGCACAGATACGCAGTATTTT.

The chain recombines TRBV7-9 with TRBJ1-1; unclear D gene. CDR3 length: 13 residues. Trimming cost V 4 bases and J 3 bases, with 9 bases left between them. Germline assignment: CDR1 SEHNR and CDR2 FQNEAQ (reference sequence). For the CDR3, the DNA is TGTGCCAGCAGCTCGCAGGTTCACACTGAAGCTTTCTTT. It translates to CASSSQVHTEAFF.

The rearrangement joins TRBV19 to TRBJ1-5, with 8 bases matching TRBD1. CDR1 LNHDA and CDR2 SQIVND come from the germline V gene (reference sequence). CDR3 size: 15 residues. Losses at the gene ends were 2 bases for V and 6 bases for J; bases not matched to a gene: 6. As DNA, the CDR3 is TGTGCCAGTAGTATACCCGGACAGGGTTCTCAGCCCCAGCATTTT. Translation: CASSIPGQGSQPQHF.

V and J are TRBV28 and TRBJ2-3, with 9 bases identical to TRBD2. V lost 5 bases to trimming and J lost 2 bases; unmatched junction nucleotides: 11. The V gene's germline CDR1 is MDHEN and CDR2 SYDVKM. There are 17 residues in the CDR3. The CDR3 reads CASSVPGLAGPTDTQYF. The CDR3 DNA reads TGTGCCAGCAGTGTCCCCGGGCTAGCGGGGCCCACAGATACGCAGTATTTT.

This clonotype was counted between two and nine times. This rearrangement joins TRBV6-5 to TRBJ2-3, with 12 nucleotides matching TRBD2. The germline V gene has CDR1 MNHEY and CDR2 SVGAGI. J gave up 15 bases and V 0 bases, and 10 bases lay outside the gene matches. There are 15 residues in the CDR3. Here the CDR3 reads CASSYSASGGAVIYF. The DNA of the CDR3 is TGTGCCAGCAGTTACTCGGCTAGCGGGGGGGCGGTGATATATTTT.

V usage is TRBV27 and J usage is TRBJ2-7; D possibly uses TRBD1 or TRBD2 (6 bases each). Germline CDR1 MNHEY, CDR2 SMNVEV (reference sequence). This CDR3 has 16 residues. The V end lost 5 bases, the J end lost 2 bases, and 19 bases lay between the germline ends. The CDR3 sequence: CASSRSEGDFAYEQYF. CDR3 bases: TGTGCCAGCAGTCGCTCGGAGGGGGATTTTGCCTACGAGCAGTACTTC.

Of note for this clonotype: One end of the junction is discordant with germline, which a read error may explain. The rearrangement joins TRBV7-9 to TRBJ2-2, with D perhaps TRBD2 (6 bases). This CDR3 region has 12 residues. Germline CDR1 reads SEHNR; CDR2 reads FQNEAQ (reference sequence). CDR3 coding DNA: TGTGCCAGCAGCTTAGTAGGCGGGGTGCTGTTTTTT. It yields the protein CASSLVGGVLFF. Using reference TRBV7-9 and TRBJ2-2 for the parts outside the CDR3, the full variable domain is DTGVSQNPRHKITKRGQNVTFRCDPISEHNRLYWYRQTLGQGPEFLTYFQNEAQLEKSRLLSDRFSAERPKGSFSTLEIQRTEQGDSAMYLCASSLVGGVLFFGEGSRLTVL.

This clonotype was observed a few times. The V gene is TRBV7-9, the J gene TRBJ2-3, with TRBD2 matching over 11 bases. Germline V gene lookup returns CDR1 SEHNR and CDR2 FQNEAQ (reference sequence). The CDR3 has 16 amino acids. V lost 5 bases, J lost 2 bases, and 6 bases stayed unmatched. CDR3 sequence (DNA): TGTGCCAGCAGCCAGAGACTAGCGGGGCACACAGATACGCAGTATTTT. It is translated as CASSQRLAGHTDTQYF.

This clonotype was detected ten times or more. The V and J genes are TRBV4-1 and TRBJ2-3, with D perhaps matching TRBD2 (6 bases). Trimming removed 2 bases from V and 0 bases from J, with 18 bases in between. CDR1 and CDR2 (germline): MGHRA, YSYEKL. The CDR3 has 18 residues. The CDR3 here is CASSQPYLSGSSTDTQYF. CDR3 coding DNA: TGCGCCAGCAGCCAACCGTACCTTAGCGGCTCTAGCACAGATACGCAGTATTTT.

The chain uses TRBV2 and TRBJ1-2; D is perhaps TRBD1 (5 bases). V was trimmed by 9 bases and J by 3 bases, leaving 11 bases between them. The CDR3 is 12 amino acids. The germline V gene has CDR1 SNHLY and CDR2 FYNNEI. DNA for the CDR3: TGTGCCAGGTTGATAGGGGACTATGGCTACACCTTC. Translated, it gives CARLIGDYGYTF.

This clonotype showed up just a few times. The J gene is TRBJ2-7, the V gene TRBV6-1; TRBD1 aligns across 10 bases. This CDR3 is 15 amino acids long. After removal of 5 bases from V and 2 bases from J, the junction contained 6 bases not matched to a gene. Germline loops: CDR1 MNHNS, CDR2 SASEGT. In DNA, the CDR3 is TGTGCCAGCAGTACCGGGACAGGGGCGACCTACGAGCAGTACGTC. Translating gives CASSTGTGATYEQYV.

The chain joins TRBV6-2 or TRBV6-3 to TRBJ2-7, with 8 bases that match TRBD1. The V gene's germline CDR1 is MNHEY and CDR2 SVGEGT. The J segment lost 6 bases and the V segment lost 2 bases, leaving 6 bases of the junction unmatched. The CDR3 is 14 amino acids. CDR3 nucleotides: TGTGCCAGCAGTTACCCCGCGCAGGGGGCCGAGCAGTACGTC. Protein: CASSYPAQGAEQYV.

This clonotype was found a few times. CDR3 residues: CASSLGVEEIYEQYF. CDR3 nucleotide sequence: TGTGCCAGTAGTCTCGGGGTTGAGGAAATTTACGAGCAGTACTTC. The chain recombines TRBV19 with TRBJ2-7; a possible D gene is TRBD2 (5 bases). Germline V lookup: CDR1 LNHDA, CDR2 SQIVND (reference sequence). V lost 5 bases to trimming and J lost 4 bases, with 18 bases between them. The CDR3 totals 15 residues.

This clonotype was recorded a few times. The chain combines TRBV12-3 or TRBV12-4 with TRBJ1-1; D is uncertain. CDR3 length equals 15 residues. V gave up 4 bases and J gave up 1 base, with 13 bases separating them. The CDR3 protein is CASSYRLGGNTEAFF. The CDR3 DNA reads as TGTGCCAGCAGTTATAGGCTGGGAGGGAACACTGAAGCTTTCTTT.

The chain employs TRBV7-9 and TRBJ1-2, with a tentative D call TRBD1 (6 bases). Trimming removed 5 bases at V and 2 bases at J, with 15 bases between. Germline-derived CDR1 and CDR2 are SEHNR and FQNEAQ (reference sequence). This CDR3 is 15 amino acids long. CDR3 sequence: CASSLTQGKNYGYTF. The CDR3 DNA follows: TGTGCCAGCAGCCTTACTCAGGGGAAAAACTATGGCTACACCTTC. The variable domain in full, with the rest retrieved from reference TRBV7-9 and TRBJ1-2, is DTGVSQNPRHKITKRGQNVTFRCDPISEHNRLYWYRQTLGQGPEFLTYFQNEAQLEKSRLLSDRFSAERPKGSFSTLEIQRTEQGDSAMYLCASSLTQGKNYGYTFGSGTRLTVV.

V usage is TRBV25-1 and J usage is TRBJ2-1; TRBD1 matches at 10 bases. Losses at the gene ends were 7 bases for V and 6 bases for J; bases not matched to a gene: 3. Germline V lookup: CDR1 MGHDK, CDR2 SYGVNS. The CDR3 length is 13 residues. The CDR3 DNA reads TGTGCCAGCAAACGGACAGGGGGCAATGAGCAGTTCTTC. Translation gives CASKRTGGNEQFF.

In this sample, this clonotype turned up a few times. The chain joins TRBV7-8 to TRBJ1-3, with D perhaps TRBD1 (5 bases). This CDR3 has 17 amino acids. Germline loops: CDR1 SGHVS, CDR2 FQNEAQ. V dropped 5 bases and J dropped 0 bases, with 17 bases sitting between them. Here the CDR3 reads CASSVGGVWSSGNTIYF. In DNA form, the CDR3 reads TGTGCCAGCAGCGTTGGGGGTGTCTGGAGCTCTGGAAACACCATATATTTT.

In this sample, this clonotype turned up many times. The chain carries TRBV7-8 and TRBJ2-6, with 7 bases matching TRBD2. J was trimmed by 0 bases and V by 5 bases; bases with no gene match: 10. The germline V gene has CDR1 SGHVS and CDR2 FQNEAQ. The CDR3 runs to 18 residues. The CDR3 loop is CASSTSLADVSGANVLTF. The CDR3 bases are TGTGCCAGCAGCACCTCTCTAGCGGATGTCTCTGGGGCCAACGTCCTGACTTTC.

The V gene is TRBV7-2, the J gene TRBJ1-1; D gene unclear. The germline V gene encodes CDR1 SGHTA and CDR2 FQGNSA. The CDR3 has 17 amino acids. Deletions cut 3 bases from V and 4 bases from J, with 21 bases between. CDR3 DNA: TGTGCCAGCAGCTTCCCCGAACGGTGGGGATTCGGCACTGAAGCTTTCTTT. Its protein product is CASSFPERWGFGTEAFF.

This chain connects TRBV7-9 to TRBJ2-7; no firm D call. The CDR3 totals 13 residues. Germline lookup yields CDR1 SEHNR and CDR2 FQNEAQ (reference sequence). With 5 bases removed from V and 3 bases from J, the gap between germline ends came to 11 bases. The chain's CDR3 is CASSPRSYYEQYV. The CDR3 nucleotides are TGTGCCAGCAGCCCCAGGAGTTACTACGAGCAGTACGTC.

This clonotype was found a few times. V gene TRBV19 combines with J gene TRBJ1-4, with 7 bases identical to TRBD1. The junction had 9 bases not matched to a gene; V was cut back by 6 bases and J by 5 bases. The CDR3 extends over 15 amino acids. Germline-derived CDR1 and CDR2 are LNHDA and SQIVND (reference sequence). In DNA form, the CDR3 reads TGTGCCAGTAGGTTGTCCGGGACAGCGAATGAAAAACTGTTTTTT. Translated, it gives CASRLSGTANEKLFF.